Presented here are 27 T cell receptor beta chains from one specimen sequenced in a study of cytomegalovirus exposure and HLA in healthy donors. PCR used 60 Vbeta primers and 13 Jbeta primers. Sequencing was performed with immunoSEQ multiplex PCR; in TCRdb, only in-frame clones are kept and a portion is missing. Of roughly 110,000 clones listed, 75% to 85% are singletons. The sequenced sample was PBMCs. Receptors originate from a man in his forties or fifties in good health and CMV-seronegative.

This chain joins TRBV6-1 and TRBJ1-2, with a possible D match to TRBD1 (5 bases). The germline V gene has CDR1 MNHNS and CDR2 SASEGT. Trimming left V 1 base short and J 8 bases short, with 11 bases between. The CDR3 spans 13 residues. The CDR3 is CASSEVGRAGYTF. DNA for the CDR3: TGTGCCAGCAGTGAAGTTGGCAGGGCCGGCTACACCTTC.

V gene TRBV2 combines with J gene TRBJ1-4; 7 nucleotides match TRBD1. This CDR3 comprises 15 residues. Germline CDR1 and CDR2: SNHLY and FYNNEI. Trimming cost V 1 base and J 8 bases; bases outside gene matches: 7. The CDR3: CASSEGLGGREKLFF. The CDR3 DNA is TGTGCCAGCAGTGAAGGGTTAGGGGGCCGAGAAAAACTGTTTTTT.

This clone was found a few times. The V and J genes are TRBV15 and TRBJ2-2; the D gene is possibly TRBD1 (5 bases). Trimming removed 0 bases at V and 7 bases at J, with 15 bases between. The CDR3 covers 16 residues. Germline values: CDR1 LNHNV, CDR2 YYDKDF (reference sequence). The CDR3 sequence is CATSRDTSTGGGELFF. The CDR3 DNA reads as TGTGCCACCAGCAGAGACACCTCCACAGGCGGCGGGGAGCTGTTTTTT.

The chain links TRBV2 to TRBJ2-2; D might be TRBD2 (6 bases). CDR3 length equals 14 residues. The V gene lost 7 bases and the J gene lost 0 bases, with 9 bases spanning the gap. Germline-derived CDR1 and CDR2 are SNHLY and FYNNEI. CDR3: CASIGLTNTGELFF. The CDR3 coding sequence is TGTGCCAGCATAGGACTAACGAACACCGGGGAGCTGTTTTTT.

The V gene is TRBV5-5, the J gene TRBJ1-2; D gene unclear. This CDR3 contains 18 residues. Germline CDR1 reads SGHKS; CDR2 reads YYEKEE (reference sequence). V lost 2 bases, J lost 2 bases, and 22 bases lay in between. The DNA for the CDR3 is TGTGCCAGCAGCTTTCTCTTGAGGTGGCACGTAGAGAACTATGGCTACACCTTC. Residues: CASSFLLRWHVENYGYTF.

This chain links TRBV6-1 with TRBJ2-1; a weak D match, TRBD1 (7 bases). The CDR3 runs to 14 residues. V gave up 11 bases and J gave up 4 bases, with 18 bases separating them. Germline values: CDR1 MNHNS, CDR2 SASEGT. The CDR3, as DNA: TGTGCCGGGGGCGGGACAGTTGTGTACAATGAGCAGTTCTTC. This gives the protein CAGGGTVVYNEQFF.

The rearrangement uses TRBV14 and TRBJ2-7; 8 bases line up with TRBD2. Germline V gene sequence: CDR1 SGHDN, CDR2 FVKESK. The length of the CDR3 is 15 residues. Losses at the gene ends were 5 bases for V and 3 bases for J; bases not matched to a gene: 9. The CDR3 here is CASSALGGGRYEQYF. DNA for the CDR3: TGTGCCAGCAGCGCTCTGGGCGGGGGGCGCTACGAGCAGTACTTC.

In DNA form, the CDR3 reads TGCGCCAGCAGCCAAGACCCAGGGTCAGGAAACACCATATATTTT. As protein: CASSQDPGSGNTIYF. The chain recombines TRBV4-1 with TRBJ1-3; D perhaps matches TRBD1 (5 bases). This CDR3 spans 15 amino acids. In germline, CDR1 is MGHRA, CDR2 YSYEKL. Trimming took off 0 bases at V and 4 bases at J, with 10 bases between the two ends.

The chain is built from TRBV6-1 and TRBJ2-4; 7 nucleotides line up with TRBD1. CDR3 size: 16 residues. The ends lost 2 bases at V and 8 bases at J; junction bases unmatched: 12. CDR1 and CDR2 from the germline V gene are MNHNS and SASEGT. The CDR3 spells CASSEREGGAPDIQYF. The CDR3 DNA reads as TGTGCCAGCAGTGAAAGAGAAGGGGGCGCCCCGGACATTCAGTACTTC.

The V gene is TRBV7-9, the J gene TRBJ2-2; D is unresolved. Germline V gene sequence: CDR1 SEHNR, CDR2 FQNEAQ (reference sequence). The CDR3 is made up of 14 amino acids. V was clipped by 5 bases and J by 4 bases, with 11 bases between them. The CDR3 protein is CASSPNYLTGELFF. CDR3 sequence (DNA): TGTGCCAGCAGCCCTAACTACCTCACCGGGGAGCTGTTTTTT.

The chain has TRBV10-3 and TRBJ1-5; D perhaps matches TRBD1 (5 bases). Germline assignment: CDR1 ENHRY and CDR2 SYGVKD. This CDR3 comprises 15 residues. Trimming took off 2 bases at V and 4 bases at J, with 12 bases between the two ends. The CDR3 DNA sequence: TGTGCCATCAGTGAGGAAGGGGCACGGAATCAGCCCCAGCATTTT. Protein: CAISEEGARNQPQHF.

The rearrangement uses TRBV10-3 and TRBJ1-1; D is perhaps TRBD1 (5 bases). CDR3 length: 16 amino acids. Looked up from germline, CDR1 is ENHRY and CDR2 is SYGVKD. V was pared by 6 bases and J by 0 bases, with 17 bases between. The CDR3 nucleotides read TGTGCCATCAGAGGGTCCGGGGGATCCGTGAACACTGAAGCTTTCTTT. Protein sequence: CAIRGSGGSVNTEAFF.

V gene TRBV29-1 combines with J gene TRBJ1-1, with 7 bases matching TRBD1. V gave up 0 bases and J gave up 1 base; unmatched junction bases: 5. The germline V gene encodes CDR1 SQVTM and CDR2 ANQGSEA. CDR3 length: 15 residues. The CDR3 here is CSVEDPTGSNTEAFF. The CDR3 nucleotides are TGCAGCGTTGAAGATCCGACAGGGTCGAACACTGAAGCTTTCTTT.

V gene TRBV4-3 combines with J gene TRBJ1-2; D perhaps matches TRBD1 (6 bases). Germline-derived CDR1 and CDR2 are LGHNA and YSLEER. Trimming shortened V by 1 base and J by 0 bases, and 9 bases separated the two germline ends. The CDR3 is 15 residues long. The CDR3 DNA sequence: TGCGCCAGCAGCCAAGGAACAGGGACTAACTATGGCTACACCTTC. Residues: CASSQGTGTNYGYTF.

The CDR3 loop reads CASVGRDSDNEQFF. For the CDR3, the DNA is TGCGCCAGCGTGGGGCGAGATTCGGACAATGAGCAGTTCTTC. The rearrangement uses TRBV10-2 and TRBJ2-1, with a tentative D call TRBD1 (5 bases). CDR1 is WSHSY, CDR2 SAAADI, per germline. V gave up 8 bases and J gave up 5 bases, with 16 bases separating them. The CDR3 sequence is 14 residues long.

The chain links TRBV6-5 to TRBJ2-5; D may be TRBD2 (6 bases). CDR3 length: 14 residues. Trimming pared 1 base from V and 3 bases from J, leaving 9 bases between. Germline V gene lookup returns CDR1 MNHEY and CDR2 SVGAGI. CDR3 coding DNA: TGTGCCAGCAGTTACTACGGGGGAAAAGAGACCCAGTACTTC. This gives the protein CASSYYGGKETQYF.

The V call is TRBV18, the J call TRBJ1-1; D is ambiguous. From germline, CDR1 is KGHSH and CDR2 LQKENI. This CDR3 is built from 13 residues. V gave up 1 base and J gave up 5 bases, with 8 bases separating them. CDR3 nucleotides: TGTGCCAGCTCACCACTGGGAGGGACTGAAGCTTTCTTT. This gives the protein CASSPLGGTEAFF.

This chain joins TRBV29-1 and TRBJ1-1; tentatively, D is TRBD1 (6 bases). The germline CDR1 and CDR2 sequences are SQVTM and ANQGSEA. The length of the CDR3 is 14 residues. The V gene lost 7 bases and the J gene lost 3 bases, with 18 bases spanning the gap. The CDR3 reads CSAGQGLRDTEAFF. In DNA, the CDR3 is TGCAGCGCGGGACAAGGACTTAGGGACACTGAAGCTTTCTTT.

The chain uses TRBV10-3 and TRBJ1-1; TRBD1 is a possible D gene (6 bases). Trimming removed 10 bases at V and 3 bases at J, with 15 bases between. Germline CDR1 and CDR2: ENHRY and SYGVKD. The CDR3 loop spans 13 amino acids. The CDR3 spells CATSREGDTEAFF. For the CDR3, the DNA is TGTGCCACTAGCAGGGAGGGGGACACTGAAGCTTTCTTT.

The J gene is TRBJ2-5, the V gene TRBV4-2, with TRBD2 matching 13 bases. V dropped 0 bases and J dropped 6; count of bases not matched to a gene: 7. Germline loops: CDR1 LGHNA, CDR2 YNFKEQ. The CDR3 is 17 residues long. The CDR3 spells CASSQDTSGGARQTQYF. The CDR3 DNA follows: TGTGCCAGCAGCCAAGATACTAGCGGGGGGGCCCGACAGACCCAGTACTTC.

This clone appeared a single time. This rearrangement joins TRBV7-3 to TRBJ2-1, with 10 bases matching TRBD2. J was trimmed by 7 bases and V by 6 bases; bases with no gene match: 9. Per the germline V gene, CDR1 is SGHTA and CDR2 is FQGTGA. The CDR3 runs to 15 residues. The CDR3 is CASSRASGGQNEQFF. The CDR3 DNA reads TGTGCCAGCAGTCGAGCTAGCGGGGGCCAGAATGAGCAGTTCTTC.

V is TRBV6-6 and J is TRBJ2-5; 11 bases map to TRBD1. The CDR3 has 15 amino acids. With V trimmed by 8 bases and J by 4 bases, 9 bases remained unmatched. Per the germline V gene, CDR1 is MNHNY and CDR2 is SVGAGI (reference sequence). The CDR3 sequence: CASGSRTGGGETQYF. DNA for the CDR3: TGTGCCAGCGGATCTCGGACAGGGGGCGGAGAGACCCAGTACTTC.

CDR3 DNA sequence: TGTGCCAGCAGCTTAGGTACAGCCTACGAGCAGTACTTC. Its protein is CASSLGTAYEQYF. V is TRBV7-2 and J is TRBJ2-7; no reliable D call. The germline V and J ends were trimmed by 1 base and 2 bases, with 6 bases remaining between them. The CDR3 loop spans 13 amino acids. CDR1 and CDR2 from the germline V gene are SGHTA and FQGNSA. The whole variable domain, remainder taken from reference TRBV7-2 and TRBJ2-7, is GAGVSQSPSNKVTEKGKDVELRCDPISGHTALYWYRQSLGQGLEFLIYFQGNSAPDKSGLPSDRFSAERTGGSVSTLTIQRTQQEDSAVYLCASSLGTAYEQYFGPGTRLTVT.

This sequence joins TRBV5-1 and TRBJ2-5; TRBD2 matches 8 bases. The CDR3 is 15 amino acids. From germline, CDR1 is SGHRS and CDR2 YFSETQ. V lost 2 bases, J lost 2 bases, and 5 bases stayed unmatched. CDR3 amino acids: CASSFDSGRQETQYF. The CDR3 nucleotides read TGCGCCAGCAGCTTTGACAGCGGGAGACAAGAGACCCAGTACTTC.

This clone was observed a few times. J is TRBJ1-1 and V is TRBV7-2; D unresolved. V gave up 5 bases and J gave up 0 bases, with 13 bases separating them. The CDR3 extends over 15 amino acids. Germline CDR1 SGHTA, CDR2 FQGNSA. The CDR3 is CASSVAPQMNTEAFF. CDR3 nucleotide sequence: TGTGCCAGCAGCGTGGCCCCGCAGATGAACACTGAAGCTTTCTTT.

The chain uses TRBV19 and TRBJ1-5; D is uncertain. This CDR3 comprises 14 residues. CDR1 and CDR2 (germline): LNHDA, SQIVND (reference sequence). V gave up 3 bases and J gave up 5 bases, with 11 bases separating them. CDR3 region: CASSMASADQPQHF. CDR3 nucleotides: TGTGCCAGTAGTATGGCTTCGGCGGATCAGCCCCAGCATTTT.

In its sample, this clone is medium-sized (0.01 to 0.1%). The chain uses TRBV6-1 and TRBJ1-6, with 7 bases fitting TRBD1. V lost 4 bases and J lost 9; bases outside the gene matches: 9. CDR1 and CDR2 (germline): MNHNS, SASEGT. The CDR3 is made up of 15 amino acids. The CDR3 loop is CASSASGTEGSPLHF. The CDR3 nucleotides are TGTGCCAGCAGTGCCTCCGGGACAGAAGGTTCACCCCTCCACTTT.